This is a list of T cell receptor beta chains from one sample in a study of blood T cell repertoires in COVID-19. Repertoires were generated with immunoSEQ multiplex PCR, while TCRdb's copy carries only in-frame clones and drops some. The profile shows some 180,000 clones, approximately 80% of them singletons. Specimen: peripheral blood. Receptor source: a woman aged 40 to 50 with COVID-19, enrolled during active disease. Both conserved end residues are part of each CDR3. Each record gives: J gene, V gene, clone size, D gene, CDR3 protein, CDR3 DNA. D genes are given only for firm matches. The size entry is marked missing in some rows and otherwise reads once, few, many or a size class.

>TRBJ1-5|TRBV2|.|.
CASSEDSDQPQHF
TGTGCCAGCAGTGAGGACAGCGATCAGCCCCAGCATTTT
>TRBJ2-7|TRBV9|.|TRBD2
CASSFGTSGYEQYF
TGTGCCAGCAGCTTCGGGACTAGCGGCTACGAGCAGTACTTC
>TRBJ2-3|TRBV5-1|.|.
CASKASSTDTQYF
TGCGCCAGCAAAGCGTCTAGCACAGATACGCAGTATTTT
>TRBJ1-4|TRBV5-1|.|.
CASSFGQGRNRNEKLFF
TGCGCCAGCAGCTTCGGTCAGGGCCGTAATCGGAATGAAAAACTGTTTTTT
>TRBJ1-1|TRBV4-1|few|.
CASSQGHLTEAFF
TGCGCCAGCAGCCAAGGACACCTCACTGAAGCTTTCTTT
>TRBJ2-7|TRBV6-5|many|TRBD2
CASSFRTSGNSYEQYF
TGTGCCAGCAGTTTCCGGACTAGCGGGAACTCCTACGAGCAGTACTTC
>TRBJ1-1|TRBV7-2|.|.
CASSLNSGLNTEAFF
TGTGCCAGCAGCTTGAATTCAGGGTTGAACACTGAAGCTTTCTTT
>TRBJ1-2|TRBV27|.|.
CASSWGVGAAPGDYGYTF
TGTGCCAGCAGTTGGGGGGTCGGGGCGGCCCCGGGGGACTATGGCTACACCTTC
>TRBJ1-2|TRBV7-9|.|.
CASSLILSVVGYTF
TGTGCCAGCAGCTTAATTTTGTCGGTTGTTGGCTACACCTTC
>TRBJ1-4|TRBV5-5|.|TRBD1
CASSLAGTGGEKLFF
TGTGCCAGCAGCTTAGCCGGGACAGGTGGAGAAAAACTGTTTTTT
>TRBJ1-2|TRBV19|once|TRBD1
CASSPWGQGALGGGYTF
TGTGCCAGTAGTCCTTGGGGACAGGGGGCGCTTGGTGGTGGCTACACCTTC
>TRBJ1-1|TRBV7-3|.|.
CASSLTNGANTEAFF
TGTGCCAGCAGCCTGACGAATGGAGCGAACACTGAAGCTTTCTTT
>TRBJ1-2|TRBV6-5|.|TRBD1
CASSYSSGQGIGYTF
TGTGCCAGCAGTTACTCATCCGGACAGGGAATTGGCTACACCTTC
>TRBJ1-2|TRBV18|.|TRBD1
CASSPRTGTFYGYTF
TGTGCCAGCTCACCCAGGACAGGGACATTCTATGGCTACACCTTC
>TRBJ1-3|TRBV7-9|.|.
CASSFRNREGNTIYF
TGTGCCAGCAGCTTTAGGAACAGGGAGGGAAACACCATATATTTT
>TRBJ2-5|TRBV9|once|TRBD1
CASSVVGQQETQYF
TGTGCCAGCAGCGTAGTGGGACAGCAAGAGACCCAGTACTTC
>TRBJ2-2|TRBV11-1|.|TRBD2
CASSLAGSTGELFF
TGTGCCAGCTCGCTAGCGGGATCCACCGGGGAGCTGTTTTTT
>TRBJ2-7|TRBV4-1|once|.
CASSQVYTGIYYEQYF
TGCGCCAGCAGCCAAGTTTATACAGGGATATACTACGAGCAGTACTTC
>TRBJ2-1|TRBV5-1|.|TRBD2
CASSFGGLAGYEQFF
TGCGCCAGCAGCTTCGGGGGACTAGCGGGTTACGAGCAGTTCTTC
>TRBJ1-4|TRBV4-2|.|TRBD1
CASSLEGQGNEKLFF
TGTGCCAGCAGCCTAGAGGGACAGGGGAATGAAAAACTGTTTTTT
>TRBJ1-1|TRBV24-1|.|.
CATSARDRERTEAFF
TGTGCCACCAGTGCTAGGGACCGGGAGAGGACTGAAGCTTTCTTT
>TRBJ2-1|TRBV9|few|TRBD2
CASSVTSGSGNEQFF
TGTGCCAGCAGCGTTACTAGCGGGAGTGGTAATGAGCAGTTCTTC
>TRBJ2-7|TRBV5-1|.|.
CASSLVRDEQYF
TGCGCCAGCAGCTTGGTCAGGGACGAGCAGTACTTC
>TRBJ1-3|TRBV24-1|once|.
CATSDVGAGNTIYF
TGTGCCACCAGTGATGTCGGGGCTGGAAACACCATATATTTT
>TRBJ1-6|TRBV7-3|.|TRBD1
CASSSGQGTNSPLHF
TGTGCCAGCAGTTCGGGACAGGGGACAAATTCACCCCTCCACTTT
>TRBJ1-5|TRBV10-2|.|.
CASSESGGSNQPQHF
TGCGCCAGCAGTGAGTCGGGAGGGTCCAATCAGCCCCAGCATTTT
>TRBJ1-5|TRBV6-2/TRBV6-3|.|.
CASSYRGGFQPQHF
TGTGCCAGCAGTTACAGGGGGGGGTTTCAGCCCCAGCATTTT
>TRBJ1-1|TRBV28|.|.
CASSLSRGGGASTEAFF
TGTGCCAGCAGTTTATCGCGTGGAGGGGGGGCGAGTACTGAAGCTTTCTTT
>TRBJ1-1|TRBV5-4|.|.
CASSLGFDSEAFF
TGTGCCAGCAGCCTCGGTTTTGATTCTGAAGCTTTCTTT
>TRBJ2-5|TRBV24-1|once|.
CATSDYPGTQYF
TGTGCCACCAGTGACTACCCAGGGACCCAGTACTTC
>TRBJ1-5|TRBV28|.|TRBD1
CASTQTGAILSNQPQHF
TGTGCCAGCACTCAGACAGGGGCGATTCTTAGCAATCAGCCCCAGCATTTT
>TRBJ2-2|TRBV5-4|.|.
CASSLAGPTGELFF
TGTGCCAGCAGCTTGGCAGGGCCCACCGGGGAGCTGTTTTTT
>TRBJ1-1|TRBV19|once|.
CASSIATGTEAFF
TGTGCCAGTAGTATCGCTACTGGCACTGAAGCTTTCTTT
>TRBJ2-7|TRBV6-5|.|TRBD1
CASGGTGLYEQYF
TGTGCCAGCGGGGGGACAGGGCTCTACGAGCAGTACTTC
>TRBJ2-3|TRBV2|.|.
CASRSAGPLYF
TGTGCCAGTCGTAGTGCGGGACCCTTATATTTT
>TRBJ1-6|TRBV18|.|.
CASSPPGGENSPLHF
TGTGCCAGCTCACCACCCGGGGGAGAAAATTCACCCCTCCACTTT
>TRBJ1-2|TRBV10-1|.|.
CASSESVRGYGYTF
TGCGCCAGCAGTGAGTCGGTTCGGGGATATGGCTACACCTTC
>TRBJ2-1|TRBV5-1|.|TRBD2
CASSVRLAGGDEQFF
TGCGCCAGCAGCGTTCGACTAGCGGGGGGTGATGAGCAGTTCTTC
>TRBJ1-1|TRBV3-1/TRBV3-2|.|.
CASSQEGARGNTEAFF
TGTGCCAGCAGCCAAGAAGGGGCCCGTGGGAACACTGAAGCTTTCTTT
>TRBJ1-5|TRBV11-2|.|.
CASSLGRRGMASNQPQHF
TGTGCCAGCAGCTTAGGTCGAAGGGGGATGGCGAGCAATCAGCCCCAGCATTTT
>TRBJ1-4|TRBV2|.|.
CASIERQFNEKLFF
TGTGCCAGCATTGAGAGACAGTTTAATGAAAAACTGTTTTTT
>TRBJ1-1|TRBV19|once|TRBD1
CASSTWDRLNTEAFF
TGTGCCAGTAGTACCTGGGACAGATTGAACACTGAAGCTTTCTTT
>TRBJ2-1|TRBV7-3|.|TRBD2
CASSLVGGSSYNEQFF
TGTGCCAGCAGCTTGGTGGGAGGGAGCTCCTACAATGAGCAGTTCTTC